This T cell receptor beta chain comes out of a study of control samples from healthy donors and cancer patients (dated by TCRdb to 2018 to 2020). A note on this clone: It has no known antigen specificity. Within one base of it there is no much larger clone, and no base qualities were kept.

The library was produced with the immunoSEQ multiplex PCR assay. TCRdb mirrors the immuneACCESS table, restricted to in-frame sequences. Some clones are absent from its copies; in checked studies, under half trace to an unresolved V gene, and the reason for the others is unknown. Present in this sample are about 270,000 clones, 82% of which were seen just once. More than 10% of the sample is held by the ten biggest clonotypes. V is shortened by 6 bases, J by 1 base, and the region joining them spans 18 bases. Measured from the cysteine to the phenylalanine, the CDR3 is 16 residues long. CDR3 DNA only is kept here, 48 bases in frame from base 1. According to the germline V gene (reference sequence), CDR1 reads MNHNY and CDR2 reads SVGAGI.

The chain employs TRBV6-6 and TRBJ1-1; the D gene is perhaps TRBD1, from 5 matching bases. Sequencing used PBMCs. This clonotype was sampled from a woman aged 55-69 years with lung cancer. The DNA is as follows: TGTGCCAGCAGGCTGGGGGACTTCGGGGAGAACACTGAAGCTTTCTTT. Protein translation: CASRLGDFGENTEAFF.